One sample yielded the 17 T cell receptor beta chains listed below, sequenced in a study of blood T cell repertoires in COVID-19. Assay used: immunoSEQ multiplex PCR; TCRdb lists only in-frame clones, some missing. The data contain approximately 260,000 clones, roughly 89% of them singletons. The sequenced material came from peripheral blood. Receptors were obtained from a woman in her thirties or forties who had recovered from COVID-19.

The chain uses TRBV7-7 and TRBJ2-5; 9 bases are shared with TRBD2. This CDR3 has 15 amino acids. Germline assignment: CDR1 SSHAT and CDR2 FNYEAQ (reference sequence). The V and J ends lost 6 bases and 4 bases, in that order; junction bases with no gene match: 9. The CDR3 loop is CASSSGLARGETQYF. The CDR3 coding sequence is TGTGCCAGCAGTTCAGGACTAGCGAGGGGAGAGACCCAGTACTTC. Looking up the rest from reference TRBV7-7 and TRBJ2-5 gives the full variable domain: GAGVSQSPRYKVTKRGQDVTLRCDPISSHATLYWYQQALGQGPEFLTYFNYEAQPDKSGLPSDRFSAERPEGSISTLTIQRTEQRDSAMYRCASSSGLARGETQYFGPGTRLLVL.

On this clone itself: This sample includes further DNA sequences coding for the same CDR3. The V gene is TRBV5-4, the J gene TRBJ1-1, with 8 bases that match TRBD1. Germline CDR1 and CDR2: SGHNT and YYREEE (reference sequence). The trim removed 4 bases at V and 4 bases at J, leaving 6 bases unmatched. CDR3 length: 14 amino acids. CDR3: CASSAGQGGTEAFF. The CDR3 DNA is TGTGCCAGCAGCGCCGGACAGGGTGGCACTGAAGCTTTCTTT.

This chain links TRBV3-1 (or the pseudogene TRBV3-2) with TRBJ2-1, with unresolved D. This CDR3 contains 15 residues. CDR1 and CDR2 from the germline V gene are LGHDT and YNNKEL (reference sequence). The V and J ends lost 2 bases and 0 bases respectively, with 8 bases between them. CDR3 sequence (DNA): TGTGCCAGCAGCCAATCGTCGGTCTCCTACAATGAGCAGTTCTTC. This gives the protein CASSQSSVSYNEQFF.

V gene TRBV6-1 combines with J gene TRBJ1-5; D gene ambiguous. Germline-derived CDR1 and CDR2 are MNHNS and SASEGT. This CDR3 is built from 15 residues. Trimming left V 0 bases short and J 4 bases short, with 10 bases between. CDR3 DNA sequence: TGTGCCAGCAGTGAAGCGGGCAGAGTAAATCAGCCCCAGCATTTT. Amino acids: CASSEAGRVNQPQHF.

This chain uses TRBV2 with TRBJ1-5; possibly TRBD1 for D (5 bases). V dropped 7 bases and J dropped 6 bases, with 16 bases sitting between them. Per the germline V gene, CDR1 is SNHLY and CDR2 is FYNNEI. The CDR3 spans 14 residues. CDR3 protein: CASTTKRTTQPQHF. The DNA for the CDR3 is TGTGCCAGCACCACAAAAAGGACAACTCAGCCCCAGCATTTT.

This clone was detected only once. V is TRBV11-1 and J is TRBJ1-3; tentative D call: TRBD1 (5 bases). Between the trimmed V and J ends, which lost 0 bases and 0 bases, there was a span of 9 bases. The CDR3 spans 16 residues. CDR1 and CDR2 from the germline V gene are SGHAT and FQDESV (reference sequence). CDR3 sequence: CASSLAPTASGNTIYF. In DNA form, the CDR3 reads TGTGCCAGCAGCTTAGCCCCGACAGCCTCTGGAAACACCATATATTTT.

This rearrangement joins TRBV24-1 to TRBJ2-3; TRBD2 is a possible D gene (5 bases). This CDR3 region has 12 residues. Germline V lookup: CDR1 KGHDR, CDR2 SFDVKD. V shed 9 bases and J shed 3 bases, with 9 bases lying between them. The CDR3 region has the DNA TGTGCCACCGGTAGCGATACAGATACGCAGTATTTT. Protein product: CATGSDTDTQYF.

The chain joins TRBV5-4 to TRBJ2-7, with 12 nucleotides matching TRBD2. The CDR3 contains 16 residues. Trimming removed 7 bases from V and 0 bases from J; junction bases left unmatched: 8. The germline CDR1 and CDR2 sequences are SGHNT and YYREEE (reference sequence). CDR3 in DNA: TGTGCCAGCCGGCCTAGCGGGGGGGAGAGCTCCTACGAGCAGTACTTC. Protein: CASRPSGGESSYEQYF.

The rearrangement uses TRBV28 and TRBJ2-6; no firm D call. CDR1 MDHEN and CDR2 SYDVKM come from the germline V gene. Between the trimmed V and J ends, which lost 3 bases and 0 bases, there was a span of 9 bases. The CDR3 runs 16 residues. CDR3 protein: CASSFSRPSGANVLTF. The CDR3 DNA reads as TGTGCCAGCAGTTTTAGCAGACCCTCTGGGGCCAACGTCCTGACTTTC.

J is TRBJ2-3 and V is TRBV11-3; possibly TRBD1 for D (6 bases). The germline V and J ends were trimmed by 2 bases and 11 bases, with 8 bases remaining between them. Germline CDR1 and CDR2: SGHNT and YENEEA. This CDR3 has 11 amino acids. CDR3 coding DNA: TGTGCCAGCAGCTTATCAGGGGTGCAGTATTTT. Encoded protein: CASSLSGVQYF. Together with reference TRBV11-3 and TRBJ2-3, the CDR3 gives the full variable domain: EAGVVQSPRYKIIEKKQPVAFWCNPISGHNTLYWYLQNLGQGPELLIRYENEEAVDDSQLPKDRFSAERLKGVDSTLKIQPAELGDSAVYLCASSLSGVQYFGPGTRLTVL.

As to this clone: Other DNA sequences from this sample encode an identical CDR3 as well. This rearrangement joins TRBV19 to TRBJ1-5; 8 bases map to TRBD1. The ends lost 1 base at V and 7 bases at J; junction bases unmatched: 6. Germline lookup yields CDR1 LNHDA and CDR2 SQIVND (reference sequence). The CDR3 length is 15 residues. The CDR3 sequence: CASSIGQGARQPQHF. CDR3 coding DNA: TGTGCCAGTAGTATAGGGCAGGGGGCGCGGCAGCCCCAGCATTTT.

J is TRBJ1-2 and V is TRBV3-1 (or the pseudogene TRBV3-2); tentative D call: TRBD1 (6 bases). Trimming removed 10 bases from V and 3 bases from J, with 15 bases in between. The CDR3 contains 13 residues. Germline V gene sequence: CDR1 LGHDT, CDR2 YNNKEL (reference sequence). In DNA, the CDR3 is TGTGCCACCCAACGGGCAGGGGACTATGGCTACACCTTC. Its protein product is CATQRAGDYGYTF.

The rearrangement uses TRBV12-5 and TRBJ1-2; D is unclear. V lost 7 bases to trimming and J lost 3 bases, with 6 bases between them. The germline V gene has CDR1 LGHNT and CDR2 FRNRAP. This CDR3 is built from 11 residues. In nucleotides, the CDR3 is TGTGCTAGTGACGGGGACTATGGCTACACCTTC. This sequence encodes CASDGDYGYTF.

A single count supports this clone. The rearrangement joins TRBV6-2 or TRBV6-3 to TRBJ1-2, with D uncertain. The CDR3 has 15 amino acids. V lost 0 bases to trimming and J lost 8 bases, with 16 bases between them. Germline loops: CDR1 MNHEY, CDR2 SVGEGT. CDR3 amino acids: CASSYSGSLSRGYTF. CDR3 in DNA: TGTGCCAGCAGTTACTCCGGGAGCCTGTCGAGGGGCTACACCTTC.

The CDR3, as DNA: TGCGCCAGCAGCCCAACTGGACAGTACTCTAACTATGGCTACACCTTC. Translated, it gives CASSPTGQYSNYGYTF. This chain links TRBV5-1 with TRBJ1-2, with a weak D call TRBD1 (6 bases). Germline values: CDR1 SGHRS, CDR2 YFSETQ. CDR3 length: 16 amino acids. Trimming shortened V by 4 bases and J by 0 bases, and 16 bases separated the two germline ends. The complete variable domain, with remaining parts taken from reference TRBV5-1 and TRBJ1-2, reads KAGVTQTPRYLIKTRGQQVTLSCSPISGHRSVSWYQQTPGQGLQFLFEYFSETQRNKGNFPGRFSGRQFSNSRSEMNVSTLELGDSALYLCASSPTGQYSNYGYTFGSGTRLTVV.

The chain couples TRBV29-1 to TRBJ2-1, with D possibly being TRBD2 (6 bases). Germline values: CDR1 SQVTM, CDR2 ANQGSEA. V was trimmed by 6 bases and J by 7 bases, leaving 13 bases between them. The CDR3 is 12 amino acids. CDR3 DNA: TGCAGCGTCTACGTGGGGAGGAATGAGCAGTTCTTC. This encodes CSVYVGRNEQFF.

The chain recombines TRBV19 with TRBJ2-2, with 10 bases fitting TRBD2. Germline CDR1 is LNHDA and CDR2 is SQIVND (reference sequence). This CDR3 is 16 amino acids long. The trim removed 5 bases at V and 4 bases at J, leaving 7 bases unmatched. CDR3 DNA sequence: TGTGCCAGTAGTTTCAGCGGGAGGGTTGTCACCGGGGAGCTGTTTTTT. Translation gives CASSFSGRVVTGELFF.